This entry describes one TCR beta chain. Its antigen is currently not known. No much larger clonotype is one base removed from it; base qualities were not supplied. CDR3 length: 13 amino acids, cysteine to phenylalanine. CDR3 DNA is the only sequence kept; it has 39 bases, read in frame from the first base. All of the isolated RNA was reverse transcribed with the High Capacity cDNA Reverse Transcription Kit, so expressed TCRB transcripts were sequenced. Naive, central memory and regulatory T cell samples underwent deep immunoSEQ sequencing, averaging roughly 3.5 million total reads per sample. After sorted cells were lysed in RLT buffer, RNA was extracted with DNase-treated RNeasy Micro or Mini kits, with the choice depending on cell number. To prevent cross-contamination, every cell subset was processed on its own, while patient and healthy donor samples were processed together. The immunoSEQ multiplex PCR was used to amplify TCRB sequences from cDNA, generating 87-bp fragments that spanned the CDR3 region. Amplicons were sequenced on the Illumina HiSeq platform. In the paper's pipeline: PCR bias was corrected computationally using synthetic template baselines, and reads within Hamming distance 2 were collapsed, with unmergeable singletons discarded. Reads were aligned to IMGT to assign V, D and J genes, CDR3 length, and insertions or deletions at six rearrangement sites. Within each subset, clonotype counts were normalized to sorted cell number, after which true diversity and Gini coefficients were computed with the tcR R package. The overlap coefficient, calculated on TCRB nucleotide sequences, was used to measure repertoire sharing. Out-of-frame TCRB sequences from naive cells were analyzed to stand in for the pre-selection repertoire. TCRdb mirrors the immuneACCESS table, restricted to in-frame sequences. Some clones are absent from its copies; in checked studies, under half trace to an unresolved V gene, and the reason for the others is unknown. That table furnishes V, J and clone size, whereas the DNA furnished D and trimming. The sample table holds hundreds of thousands of clones, of which about 14% were seen once. Approximately 0.039% of the sample comes from the top ten.

This entry belongs to a study of beta chain features in type 1 diabetes listed by TCRdb under 2018. For the study in its entirety: Patients and healthy donors did not differ in mean age, gender distribution, total cell number or subset yield. Regulatory and stem cell-like memory subsets were obtained from only 8 patients and about 8 healthy donors, while naive and central memory subsets were obtained from all 30 or so donors. A total of 107,917,701 sorted cells were examined across all samples, and a strong correlation was observed between cell number per subset and RNA yield. In the study, recently diagnosed type 1 diabetes patients and matched healthy donors were compared on the TCRB repertoires of their sorted circulating CD4+ T cell subsets.

From each donor, a single peripheral blood sample of roughly 0.11 L on average was drawn into heparinised tubes. A BD FACSAria II and a panel including CD45RO, CCR7, CD25, CD127, CD95 and CD27 were used to sort naive, central memory, regulatory and stem cell-like memory CD4+ T cells. All sorted populations exceeded 98% purity. PBMCs were separated immediately by Lymphoprep density gradient centrifugation and were stained directly, without being cultured. So that batch effects would be minimized, each experiment stained and sorted samples in pairs, pairing one healthy donor with one patient. What the authors observed across the whole study: PCR may preferentially amplify shorter templates, but because patient and control samples were amplified and corrected together, any resulting skew would affect both groups equally. Type 1 diabetes patients showed a moderate but significant shortening of TCRB CDR3 length in all four CD4+ subsets. Because cDNA was sequenced instead of genomic DNA, highly expressing activated cells could be over-represented, though the groups showed no difference in activation or CD3 levels. Only small numbers of individuals were included in the HLA sub-analyses, which left unresolved whether HLA type had any influence on TCRB rearrangement. At VDJ recombination sites, type 1 diabetes patients had fewer insertions and more deleted nucleotides, which implies abnormalities in thymic rearrangement. Naive, central memory and regulatory TCRB repertoires appeared to be more similar among patients than among healthy donors.

The sequence came from a man aged 18 to 30 with type 1 diabetes. The sample comprised naive CD4+ T cells from blood. The intended sense of this specimen's cell subset or site label: true naive CD4+ T cells. The chain was built from TRBV21-1 and TRBJ2-5; no DNA check was done on the table's D call, TRBD2. TRBV21-1 is a pseudogene segment. CDR3 sequence: CASSNCPGETQYF. The sequence in DNA is TGTGCCAGCAGCAATTGCCCCGGAGAGACCCAGTACTTC.